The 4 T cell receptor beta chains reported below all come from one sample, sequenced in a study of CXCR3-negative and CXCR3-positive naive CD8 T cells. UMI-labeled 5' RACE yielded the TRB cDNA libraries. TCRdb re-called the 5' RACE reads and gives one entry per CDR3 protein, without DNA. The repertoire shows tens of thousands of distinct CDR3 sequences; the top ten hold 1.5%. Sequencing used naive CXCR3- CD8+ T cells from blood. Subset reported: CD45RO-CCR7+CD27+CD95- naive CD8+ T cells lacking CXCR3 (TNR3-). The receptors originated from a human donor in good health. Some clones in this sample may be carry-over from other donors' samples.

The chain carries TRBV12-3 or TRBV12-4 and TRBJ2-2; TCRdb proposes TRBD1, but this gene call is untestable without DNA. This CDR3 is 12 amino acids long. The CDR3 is CASTPHTGELFF.

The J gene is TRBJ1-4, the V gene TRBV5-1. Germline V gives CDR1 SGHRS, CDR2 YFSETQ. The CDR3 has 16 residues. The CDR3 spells CASSPASGRGNEKLFF.

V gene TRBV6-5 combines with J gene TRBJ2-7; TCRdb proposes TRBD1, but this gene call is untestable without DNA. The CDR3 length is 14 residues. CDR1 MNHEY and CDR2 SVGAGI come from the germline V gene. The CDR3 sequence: CASSPTTGYYEQYF.

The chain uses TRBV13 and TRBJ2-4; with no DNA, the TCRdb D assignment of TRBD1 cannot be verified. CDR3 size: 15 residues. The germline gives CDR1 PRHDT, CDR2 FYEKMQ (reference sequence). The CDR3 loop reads CASSLAGTTKNIQYF.